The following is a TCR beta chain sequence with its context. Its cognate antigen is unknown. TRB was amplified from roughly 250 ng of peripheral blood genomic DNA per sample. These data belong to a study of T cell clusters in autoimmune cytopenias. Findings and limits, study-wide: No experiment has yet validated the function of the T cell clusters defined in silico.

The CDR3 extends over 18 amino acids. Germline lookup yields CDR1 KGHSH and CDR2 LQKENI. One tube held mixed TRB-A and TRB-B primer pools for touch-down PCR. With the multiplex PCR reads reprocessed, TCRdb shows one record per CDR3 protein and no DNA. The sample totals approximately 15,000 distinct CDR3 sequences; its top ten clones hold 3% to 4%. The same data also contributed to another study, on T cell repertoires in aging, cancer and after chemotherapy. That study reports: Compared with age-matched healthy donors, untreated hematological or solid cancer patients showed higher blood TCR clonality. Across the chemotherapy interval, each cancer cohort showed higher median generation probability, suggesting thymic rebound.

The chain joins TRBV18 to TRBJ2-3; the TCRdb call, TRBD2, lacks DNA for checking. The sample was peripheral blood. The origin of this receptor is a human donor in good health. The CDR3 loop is CASSPGTSGSRITDTQYF.